These 20 T cell receptor beta chains were all obtained from the same sample, sequenced in a study of breast tumors, draining lymph nodes, adjacent tissues. Breast cancer patients provided tissue from their axillary draining lymph nodes. TCRdb ran MiXCR on the multiplex PCR reads and lists one entry per CDR3 protein. The sample includes 150,000 to 200,000 distinct CDR3 sequences, 30% to 35% of them seen just once. The sequenced sample was axillary lymph node tissue. The receptors here all came from a female donor with breast cancer. Some clones in this sample may be carry-over from other donors' samples.

This clonotype has at least ten counts. This chain links TRBV20-1 with TRBJ2-2; D is ambiguous. Trimming left V 5 bases short and J 5 bases short, with 12 bases between. CDR1 is DFQATT, CDR2 SNEGSKA, per germline (reference sequence). The CDR3 spans 13 residues. This CDR3 is CSAALFPTGELFF. CDR3 DNA sequence: TGCAGTGCTGCCCTTTTTCCGACCGGGGAGCTGTTTTTT.

This clonotype was picked up many times. The chain uses TRBV20-1 and TRBJ1-3; TRBD1 matches at 10 bases. With 4 bases clipped from V and 4 bases from J, the junction kept 13 bases outside the gene matches. The CDR3 is made up of 17 amino acids. Per the germline V gene, CDR1 is DFQATT and CDR2 is SNEGSKA (reference sequence). CDR3 in amino acids: CSATQWKDRGSGNTIYF. The CDR3 nucleotides are TGCAGTGCTACCCAATGGAAGGACAGGGGGTCGGGAAACACCATATATTTT.

This clonotype was seen ten or more times. V gene TRBV27 combines with J gene TRBJ2-6; D remains unclear. V was cut by 5 bases and J by 0 bases, with 11 bases left in between. The CDR3 is 16 residues long. Germline V gene sequence: CDR1 MNHEY, CDR2 SMNVEV (reference sequence). The DNA of the CDR3 is TGTGCCAGCAGTAGGTATTCCCTCTCTGGGGCCAACGTCCTGACTTTC. Translating gives CASSRYSLSGANVLTF.

A remark on this clonotype: With a much larger clone just one base away, this may be a read error. This chain uses TRBV19 with TRBJ2-5; no clear D. Looked up from germline, CDR1 is LNHDA and CDR2 is SQIVND (reference sequence). V lost 5 bases and J 6 bases, leaving 13 bases between the germline ends. The CDR3 covers 13 residues. Here the CDR3 reads CASSLVPQKTQYF. CDR3 nucleotide sequence: TGTGCCAGTAGTCTAGTTCCTCAAAAGACCCAGTACTTC.

The gene calls are TRBV2 and TRBJ1-5; maybe TRBD1 (5 bases). Germline CDR1 reads SNHLY; CDR2 reads FYNNEI. This CDR3 contains 11 residues. V dropped 6 bases and J dropped 7 bases, with 7 bases sitting between them. In DNA form, the CDR3 reads TGTGCCAGCAGGGGGGGACAGCCCCAGCATTTT. Protein sequence: CASRGGQPQHF.

The chain has TRBV5-1 and TRBJ1-2; 10 nucleotides match TRBD1. V shed 4 bases and J 6 bases; nucleotides not matched to a gene: 18. The CDR3 has 18 residues. Germline CDR1 is SGHRS and CDR2 is YFSETQ. CDR3 protein: CASSRLTSGGTGENGYTF. CDR3 nucleotides: TGCGCCAGCAGCCGATTGACTAGCGGGGGGACAGGGGAGAATGGCTACACCTTC.

In its sample, this clonotype was seen many times. This chain joins TRBV15 and TRBJ2-7; D is uncertain. The CDR3 runs 11 residues. Trimming removed 8 bases at V and 4 bases at J, with 9 bases between. Per the germline V gene, CDR1 is LNHNV and CDR2 is YYDKDF (reference sequence). The CDR3 loop reads CATRSGYEQYF. The CDR3 coding sequence is TGTGCCACCCGGTCGGGTTACGAGCAGTACTTC. Full variable domain (rest looked up from reference TRBV15 and TRBJ2-7): DAMVIQNPRYQVTQFGKPVTLSCSQTLNHNVMYWYQQKSSQAPKLLFHYYDKDFNNEADTPDNFQSRRPNTSFCFLDIRSPGLGDTAMYLCATRSGYEQYFGPGTRLTVT.

This clonotype was picked up many times. The chain has TRBV7-3 and TRBJ2-7; TRBD2 aligns across 10 bases. J gave up 6 bases and V 5 bases, and 7 bases lay outside the gene matches. Germline V gene data show CDR1 as SGHTA and CDR2 as FQGTGA. This CDR3 has 14 amino acids. DNA of the CDR3: TGTGCCAGCAGCCCTCTAGCGGGAGCTGGCGAGCAGTACTTC. Translating it yields CASSPLAGAGEQYF.

This sequence joins TRBV4-1 and TRBJ2-5; D perhaps matches TRBD2 (6 bases). This CDR3 contains 20 residues. Germline V gene data show CDR1 as MGHRA and CDR2 as YSYEKL. Trimming stripped 0 bases from V and 0 bases from J, with 23 bases between. The chain's CDR3 is CASSQEGLMVGSSYQETQYF. Here the CDR3 DNA reads TGCGCCAGCAGCCAAGAGGGACTGATGGTCGGGAGTTCGTACCAAGAGACCCAGTACTTC.

This clonotype was counted a few times. V and J are TRBV5-8 and TRBJ1-2, with TRBD1 matching 10 bases. The J segment lost 2 bases and the V segment lost 4 bases, leaving 5 bases of the junction unmatched. CDR1 is SGHTS and CDR2 is YDEGEE in the germline V gene. The CDR3 spans 15 residues. CDR3 region: CASSLGTGENYGYTF. The CDR3 region has the DNA TGTGCCAGCAGCCTAGGGACAGGGGAGAACTATGGCTACACCTTC. The full variable domain, completed using reference TRBV5-8 and TRBJ1-2, is EAGVTQSPTHLIKTRGQQATLRCSPISGHTSVYWYQQALGLGLQFLLWYDEGEERNRGNFPPRFSGRQFPNYSSELNVNALELEDSALYLCASSLGTGENYGYTFGSGTRLTVV.

This clonotype was observed many times. The rearrangement links TRBV12-3 or TRBV12-4 to TRBJ2-7, with D tentatively TRBD1 (5 bases). The V end lost 0 bases, the J end lost 6 bases, and 18 bases lay between the germline ends. The length of the CDR3 is 16 residues. CDR3 nucleotide sequence: TGTGCCAGCAGTTTAGCGCTGGTCGCAGGGAAGGCCGAGCAGTACTTC. As protein: CASSLALVAGKAEQYF.

The rearrangement joins TRBV13 to TRBJ2-1; D remains ambiguous. The V end was cut by 3 bases, the J end by 0 bases, with 21 bases between. CDR1 and CDR2 (germline): PRHDT, FYEKMQ (reference sequence). This CDR3 is built from 19 residues. CDR3 sequence (DNA): TGTGCCAGCAGCTTTCCCATTATAGACTCTCATAGCTCCTACAATGAGCAGTTCTTC. Translation gives CASSFPIIDSHSSYNEQFF.

This clonotype came up a few times. The V gene is TRBV15, the J gene TRBJ1-1, with D uncertain. Germline V gene data show CDR1 as LNHNV and CDR2 as YYDKDF (reference sequence). V was cut by 0 bases and J by 7 bases, with 6 bases left in between. The CDR3 is made up of 12 amino acids. As DNA, the CDR3 is TGTGCCACCAGCAGAGATTGGGGTGAAGCTTTCTTT. This translates into CATSRDWGEAFF. The full variable domain, in which reference TRBV15 and TRBJ1-1 provide the parts outside the CDR3, is DAMVIQNPRYQVTQFGKPVTLSCSQTLNHNVMYWYQQKSSQAPKLLFHYYDKDFNNEADTPDNFQSRRPNTSFCFLDIRSPGLGDTAMYLCATSRDWGEAFFGQGTRLTVV.

This clonotype was recorded at least ten times. One junction end does not reproduce the germline sequence, and a read error may be involved. The rearrangement links TRBV7-7 to TRBJ2-1; 7 bases are a match to TRBD2. The CDR3 has 14 residues. Looked up from germline, CDR1 is SSHAT and CDR2 is FNYEAQ (reference sequence). This CDR3 reads CASSRGRGENEQFF. The CDR3 coding sequence is TGTGCTAGCAGCCGGGGGAGGGGAGAAAATGAGCAGTTCTTC.

This clonotype was seen ten or more times. The gene calls are TRBV7-9 and TRBJ1-2; D remains unclear. The length of the CDR3 is 13 residues. V gave up 3 bases and J gave up 2 bases, with 7 bases separating them. Germline loops: CDR1 SEHNR, CDR2 FQNEAQ (reference sequence). The CDR3 DNA is TGTGCCAGCAGCTTTGGGGAGAACTATGGCTACACCTTC. Translation: CASSFGENYGYTF. The full variable domain, in which reference TRBV7-9 and TRBJ1-2 provide the parts outside the CDR3, is DTGVSQNPRHKITKRGQNVTFRCDPISEHNRLYWYRQTLGQGPEFLTYFQNEAQLEKSRLLSDRFSAERPKGSFSTLEIQRTEQGDSAMYLCASSFGENYGYTFGSGTRLTVV.

This clonotype was observed a handful of times. A read error is possible here, since a much larger clone lies one base away. J is TRBJ2-3 and V is TRBV11-1; no definite D call. The V end was cut by 5 bases, the J end by 2 bases, with 14 bases between. The CDR3 is made up of 15 amino acids. The germline CDR1 and CDR2 sequences are SGHAT and FQDESV (reference sequence). The CDR3 protein is CASSAYTVATDTQYF. The CDR3 DNA sequence: TGTGCCAGCAGCGCCTATACTGTGGCCACAGATACGCAGTATTTT.

There are many counts of this clonotype. The chain joins TRBV20-1 to TRBJ2-7, with D possibly being TRBD2 (5 bases). Trimming pared 1 base from V and 6 bases from J, leaving 16 bases between. CDR1 is DFQATT, CDR2 SNEGSKA, per germline (reference sequence). The CDR3 is made up of 14 amino acids. In DNA form, the CDR3 reads TGCAGTGCTAGAGTCCCGGGAAGCACCTCCGAGCAGTACTTC. It translates to CSARVPGSTSEQYF.

This chain joins TRBV6-5 and TRBJ2-6; D gene unclear. Trimming shortened V by 2 bases and J by 0 bases, and 5 bases separated the two germline ends. The CDR3 runs to 15 residues. Germline V gene sequence: CDR1 MNHEY, CDR2 SVGAGI. DNA of the CDR3: TGTGCCAGCAGTTACGGTTCCTCTGGGGCCAACGTCCTGACTTTC. This translates into CASSYGSSGANVLTF.

In this sample, this clonotype turned up many times. The chain uses TRBV30 and TRBJ2-7; a possible D gene is TRBD1 (6 bases). The germline V gene encodes CDR1 GTSNPN and CDR2 SVGIG (reference sequence). Trimming removed 3 bases at V and 4 bases at J, with 13 bases between. The CDR3 totals 13 residues. CDR3 nucleotides: TGTGCCTGGAGCCTCGGGACACCTTACGAGCAGTACTTC. Residues: CAWSLGTPYEQYF.

Many counts were recorded for this clonotype. This chain links TRBV7-9 with TRBJ2-2; D gene ambiguous. Germline V gene lookup returns CDR1 SEHNR and CDR2 FQNEAQ (reference sequence). The CDR3 consists of 11 residues. V was clipped by 8 bases and J by 3 bases, with 4 bases between them. CDR3: CASGYTGELFF. CDR3 bases: TGTGCCAGCGGGTACACCGGGGAGCTGTTTTTT.